This entry lists 25 T cell receptor beta chains sequenced from one sample in a study of pediatric ulcerative colitis. This table comes from immunoSEQ multiplex PCR, and its TCRdb copy is limited to in-frame clones, with some not included. The table includes more than 50,000 clones, around 80% detected once. The source material was blood. The receptors were gathered from a boy aged 5 to 17 with moderate ulcerative colitis.

The chain is built from TRBV5-5 and TRBJ2-7; D possibly corresponds to TRBD2 (5 bases). This CDR3 contains 14 residues. Germline V gives CDR1 SGHKS, CDR2 YYEKEE (reference sequence). Trimming removed 0 bases at V and 3 bases at J, with 10 bases between. CDR3 loop: CASSLDRDRYEQYF. In nucleotides, the CDR3 is TGTGCCAGCAGCTTGGATCGGGATCGCTACGAGCAGTACTTC.

The count of this clone is one. The chain joins TRBV6-1 to TRBJ1-2, with no clear D. This CDR3 region has 11 residues. CDR1 is MNHNS, CDR2 SASEGT, per germline. Between the trimmed V and J ends, which lost 7 bases and 5 bases, there was a span of 8 bases. CDR3 sequence reads: CASTLSYGYTF. The CDR3 DNA follows: TGTGCCAGCACCCTGAGTTATGGCTACACCTTC.

V is TRBV30 and J is TRBJ2-1; D remains unclear. CDR1 and CDR2 (germline): GTSNPN, SVGIG (reference sequence). The length of the CDR3 is 12 residues. V was pared by 3 bases and J by 3 bases, with 6 bases between. CDR3 nucleotide sequence: TGTGCCTGGAGGAAGGTCTACAATGAGCAGTTCTTC. Protein product: CAWRKVYNEQFF. Complete variable domain (other parts from reference TRBV30 and TRBJ2-1): SQTIHQWPATLVQPVGSPLSLECTVEGTSNPNLYWYRQAAGRGLQLLFYSVGIGQISSEVPQNLSASRPQDRQFILSSKKLLLSDSGFYLCAWRKVYNEQFFGPGTRLTVL.

This clone turned up a few times. CDR3 nucleotide sequence: TGTGCCAGTAGTCCAGGGACAGGAGCATCTTCTTACGAGCAGTACTTC. This encodes CASSPGTGASSYEQYF. The J gene is TRBJ2-7, the V gene TRBV19; 8 bases agree with TRBD1. V shed 5 bases and J 4 bases; nucleotides not matched to a gene: 13. The CDR3 sequence is 16 residues long. Germline-derived CDR1 and CDR2 are LNHDA and SQIVND (reference sequence). Full variable domain (outside the CDR3, taken from reference TRBV19 and TRBJ2-7): DGGITQSPKYLFRKEGQNVTLSCEQNLNHDAMYWYRQDPGQGLRLIYYSQIVNDFQKGDIAEGYSVSREKKESFPLTVTSAQKNPTAFYLCASSPGTGASSYEQYFGPGTRLTVT.

V is TRBV7-7 and J is TRBJ2-1; maybe TRBD2 (6 bases). The germline V and J ends were trimmed by 0 bases and 12 bases, with 15 bases remaining between them. This CDR3 is 14 amino acids long. Germline V gene lookup returns CDR1 SSHAT and CDR2 FNYEAQ (reference sequence). The CDR3 here is CASSLAKGTSVQFF. DNA of the CDR3: TGTGCCAGCAGCTTAGCGAAGGGGACTTCGGTGCAGTTCTTC.

The V gene is TRBV29-1, the J gene TRBJ2-3, with 10 nucleotides matching TRBD1. Trimming removed 0 bases from V and 2 bases from J; junction bases left unmatched: 5. The CDR3 has 16 amino acids. The germline CDR1 and CDR2 sequences are SQVTM and ANQGSEA. The DNA for the CDR3 is TGCAGCGTTGAAGATCGGAGACAGGGGGCCACAGATACGCAGTATTTT. This gives the protein CSVEDRRQGATDTQYF.

The chain is built from TRBV29-1 and TRBJ1-4, with D maybe TRBD1 (6 bases). The CDR3 is made up of 12 amino acids. V lost 3 bases, J lost 8 bases, and 10 bases lay in between. The germline V gene has CDR1 SQVTM and CDR2 ANQGSEA. CDR3 DNA sequence: TGCAGCGTTGACCCCGGGACAGAAAAACTGTTTTTT. Its protein is CSVDPGTEKLFF.

The chain is built from TRBV7-9 and TRBJ2-7, with D perhaps TRBD1 or TRBD2 (5 bases each). V dropped 7 bases and J dropped 2 bases, with 15 bases sitting between them. The germline gives CDR1 SEHNR, CDR2 FQNEAQ (reference sequence). CDR3 size: 14 residues. CDR3 region: CASIPRGRTYEQYF. DNA for the CDR3: TGTGCCAGCATCCCACGGGGCAGAACCTACGAGCAGTACTTC. Full variable domain (outside the CDR3, taken from reference TRBV7-9 and TRBJ2-7): DTGVSQNPRHKITKRGQNVTFRCDPISEHNRLYWYRQTLGQGPEFLTYFQNEAQLEKSRLLSDRFSAERPKGSFSTLEIQRTEQGDSAMYLCASIPRGRTYEQYFGPGTRLTVT.

V and J are TRBV4-1 and TRBJ1-2, with D hard to call. Trimming stripped 4 bases from V and 7 bases from J, with 16 bases between. CDR1 and CDR2 (germline): MGHRA, YSYEKL. CDR3 length equals 14 residues. As DNA, the CDR3 is TGCGCCAGCAGCCCTCTTAACAATAAGGCTGGCTACACCTTC. Translation gives CASSPLNNKAGYTF.

This clone was counted between two and nine times. The gene calls are TRBV27 and TRBJ1-1, with 9 positions matching TRBD1. With V trimmed by 6 bases and J by 4 bases, 12 bases remained unmatched. This CDR3 has 16 amino acids. Germline V gene data show CDR1 as MNHEY and CDR2 as SMNVEV (reference sequence). CDR3 nucleotide sequence: TGTGCCAGCAGATTCAACAGGGGGCCGGTAATCACTGAAGCTTTCTTT. Encoded protein: CASRFNRGPVITEAFF.

V and J are TRBV30 and TRBJ1-2, with D unclear. Trimming removed 3 bases from V and 4 bases from J, with 12 bases in between. This CDR3 region has 13 residues. CDR1 and CDR2 from the germline V gene are GTSNPN and SVGIG (reference sequence). CDR3 region: CAWSDGSLYGYTF. Written as DNA, the CDR3 is TGTGCCTGGAGCGACGGGTCCCTCTATGGCTACACCTTC.

This clone has just a few counts. In nucleotides, the CDR3 is TGTGCCAGCAGCCGGACAGGGAAAAATCAGCCCCAGCATTTT. Its protein product is CASSRTGKNQPQHF. J is TRBJ1-5 and V is TRBV6-6; 8 bases are shared with TRBD1. This CDR3 spans 14 amino acids. V lost 6 bases and J lost 4; bases outside the gene matches: 5. The germline CDR1 and CDR2 sequences are MNHNY and SVGAGI (reference sequence).

The CDR3: CASSLELAGGHLDTQYF. The CDR3 DNA reads TGCGCCAGCAGCTTGGAACTGGCGGGGGGGCATCTAGATACGCAGTATTTT. The genes are TRBV5-1 and TRBJ2-3; 9 bases are a match to TRBD2. The CDR3 loop spans 17 amino acids. Unmatched junction bases numbered 10, after V lost 0 bases and J lost 5 bases. The germline gives CDR1 SGHRS, CDR2 YFSETQ.

V gene TRBV5-1 combines with J gene TRBJ2-2; D is unresolved. The V gene's germline CDR1 is SGHRS and CDR2 YFSETQ. V gave up 1 base and J gave up 6 bases, with 1 base separating them. This CDR3 comprises 11 residues. The CDR3 spells CASSLPGELFF. CDR3 sequence (DNA): TGCGCCAGCAGCTTGCCCGGGGAGCTGTTTTTT. The full variable domain, with the rest looked up from reference TRBV5-1 and TRBJ2-2, is KAGVTQTPRYLIKTRGQQVTLSCSPISGHRSVSWYQQTPGQGLQFLFEYFSETQRNKGNFPGRFSGRQFSNSRSEMNVSTLELGDSALYLCASSLPGELFFGEGSRLTVL.

This clone showed up just a few times. The chain carries TRBV7-9 and TRBJ1-1, with D uncertain. V was trimmed by 2 bases and J by 4 bases, leaving 17 bases between them. Germline V gene data show CDR1 as SEHNR and CDR2 as FQNEAQ (reference sequence). CDR3 length: 16 residues. CDR3 amino acids: CASSLYAGYSGTEAFF. CDR3 sequence (DNA): TGTGCCAGCAGCTTATACGCGGGGTATAGTGGCACTGAAGCTTTCTTT. Full variable domain (missing parts from reference TRBV7-9 and TRBJ1-1): DTGVSQNPRHKITKRGQNVTFRCDPISEHNRLYWYRQTLGQGPEFLTYFQNEAQLEKSRLLSDRFSAERPKGSFSTLEIQRTEQGDSAMYLCASSLYAGYSGTEAFFGQGTRLTVV.

V is TRBV5-8 and J is TRBJ1-1, with unresolved D. Germline V lookup: CDR1 SGHTS, CDR2 YDEGEE. There are 13 residues in the CDR3. V gave up 0 bases and J gave up 8 bases, with 11 bases separating them. The CDR3: CASSLVLPGEAFF. The CDR3 DNA reads as TGTGCCAGCAGCTTGGTTCTCCCTGGGGAAGCTTTCTTT. Together with reference TRBV5-8 and TRBJ1-1, the CDR3 gives the full variable domain: EAGVTQSPTHLIKTRGQQATLRCSPISGHTSVYWYQQALGLGLQFLLWYDEGEERNRGNFPPRFSGRQFPNYSSELNVNALELEDSALYLCASSLVLPGEAFFGQGTRLTVV.

The chain employs TRBV9 and TRBJ2-7, with 9 positions matching TRBD2. V gave up 3 bases and J gave up 0 bases; unmatched junction bases: 4. The CDR3 loop spans 15 amino acids. Germline V gene lookup returns CDR1 SGDLS and CDR2 YYNGEE. CDR3 sequence (DNA): TGTGCCAGCAGCGATGGACTAGCGAGCTCCTACGAGCAGTACTTC. Translated: CASSDGLASSYEQYF.

The V call is TRBV7-9, the J call TRBJ2-1; 11 nucleotides match TRBD2. The germline V gene encodes CDR1 SEHNR and CDR2 FQNEAQ (reference sequence). Trimming at V came to 5 bases and at J to 0 bases, leaving 6 bases not matched to a gene. CDR3 length: 17 residues. The CDR3 protein is CASSRLAGWGSYNEQFF. The CDR3, as DNA: TGTGCCAGCAGCAGACTAGCGGGGTGGGGCTCCTACAATGAGCAGTTCTTC. The entire variable domain, with the rest obtained from reference TRBV7-9 and TRBJ2-1, is as follows: DTGVSQNPRHKITKRGQNVTFRCDPISEHNRLYWYRQTLGQGPEFLTYFQNEAQLEKSRLLSDRFSAERPKGSFSTLEIQRTEQGDSAMYLCASSRLAGWGSYNEQFFGPGTRLTVL.

The chain couples TRBV27 to TRBJ2-5; 10 nucleotides align to TRBD1. V shed 4 bases and J 6 bases; nucleotides not matched to a gene: 11. The germline V gene has CDR1 MNHEY and CDR2 SMNVEV (reference sequence). This CDR3 comprises 16 residues. CDR3 bases: TGTGCCAGCAGTTCCCCCATAAGGGACAGGGGAAAGACCCAGTACTTC. Its protein is CASSSPIRDRGKTQYF.

V and J are TRBV27 and TRBJ2-7; D is tentatively TRBD1 or TRBD2 (5 bases each). Germline CDR1 is MNHEY and CDR2 is SMNVEV (reference sequence). The CDR3 covers 13 residues. Trimming cost V 3 bases and J 5 bases, with 11 bases left between them. The CDR3 sequence is CASSFAGTHEQYF. The CDR3 coding sequence is TGTGCCAGCAGTTTCGCCGGGACCCACGAGCAGTACTTC.

This sequence joins TRBV9 and TRBJ1-6, with 9 bases identical to TRBD1. The V gene's germline CDR1 is SGDLS and CDR2 YYNGEE. There are 15 residues in the CDR3. V dropped 3 bases and J dropped 7; count of bases not matched to a gene: 5. This CDR3 is CASSAYGTGNSPLHF. CDR3 DNA: TGTGCCAGCAGCGCATACGGGACAGGGAATTCACCCCTCCACTTT.

J is TRBJ1-2 and V is TRBV5-1, with D tentatively TRBD1 (5 bases). V shed 0 bases and J shed 7 bases, with 16 bases lying between them. The CDR3 is 15 amino acids. CDR1 and CDR2 (germline): SGHRS, YFSETQ. The CDR3 sequence: CASSLAIGAVLGYTF. CDR3 nucleotides: TGCGCCAGCAGCTTGGCCATTGGGGCCGTCCTTGGCTACACCTTC.

This chain uses TRBV5-1 with TRBJ1-1; perhaps TRBD1 as D (5 bases). CDR3 size: 16 residues. The ends were cut back, 2 bases at V and 5 bases at J, with 19 bases in the middle. Germline loops: CDR1 SGHRS, CDR2 YFSETQ. The CDR3 region has the DNA TGCGCCAGCAGCTTTTTCCCTATCCCAGGGCCTACTGAAGCTTTCTTT. Translating gives CASSFFPIPGPTEAFF.

This clone was observed once. The DNA for the CDR3 is TGCGCCAGCAGCCAGGGGTTTTACAGGGCCCCGAGCACTGAAGCTTTCTTT. It encodes CASSQGFYRAPSTEAFF. This rearrangement joins TRBV4-1 to TRBJ1-1, with D tentatively TRBD1 (6 bases). The CDR3 contains 17 residues. V gave up 3 bases and J gave up 4 bases, with 21 bases separating them. CDR1 and CDR2 from the germline V gene are MGHRA and YSYEKL.

The rearrangement links TRBV6-5 to TRBJ1-5; D call uncertain. V was pared by 8 bases and J by 7 bases, with 6 bases between. CDR3 size: 10 residues. Germline CDR1 is MNHEY and CDR2 is SVGAGI. The CDR3 DNA sequence: TGTGCCAGCGGAGGACAGCCCCAGCATTTT. Translated: CASGGQPQHF.